Following are 19 T cell receptor beta chains from one sample sequenced in a study of CD8 T cells in ankylosing spondylitis (dated by TCRdb to between 2016 and 2019). Paper-wide results and their limitations: Blood from ankylosing spondylitis patients appeared to be characterized by a TCR beta motif composed of several highly homologous amino acid variants.

Which antigens these TCRs recognize remains unknown. Library preparation was by 5' RACE. TCRdb lists the instrument as Illumina HiSeq 2500. The raw public data were reprocessed by TCRdb itself: fastp quality trimming at Q25, MiXCR clonotype calling, in-frame beta chains only. For every CDR3 protein sequence, its rows merge into one entry that carries the most common genes and DNA. This sample holds fewer than 550,000 distinct CDR3 sequences; approximately 5.3% were observed only once. Approximately 4% of the sample lies in the top ten. Sequenced material: blood, either unsorted or a sorted T cell fraction (not recorded which). Receptors originate from a male donor with ankylosing spondylitis.

This clonotype has ten or more counts. The gene calls are TRBV12-3 or TRBV12-4 and TRBJ1-4, with 7 bases lining up with TRBD1. The CDR3 spans 14 residues. V was pared by 5 bases and J by 8 bases, with 8 bases of the junction left unmatched. In DNA, the CDR3 is TGTGCCAGCAGTCCGACAGGGATTAACGAAAAACTGTTTTTT. This encodes CASSPTGINEKLFF.

V gene TRBV5-1 combines with J gene TRBJ2-1; 9 bases are a match to TRBD1. V dropped 4 bases and J dropped 7; count of bases not matched to a gene: 12. This CDR3 region has 16 residues. From germline, CDR1 is SGHRS and CDR2 YFSETQ. CDR3 in amino acids: CASSPGDRARVNEQFF. CDR3 bases: TGCGCCAGCAGCCCCGGGGACAGGGCAAGGGTGAATGAGCAGTTCTTC.

The sample holds many counts of this clonotype. The J gene is TRBJ2-5, the V gene TRBV6-5; 10 positions agree with TRBD2. In germline, CDR1 is MNHEY, CDR2 SVGAGI. The CDR3 contains 15 residues. V lost 4 bases, J lost 4 bases, and 6 bases stayed unmatched. The CDR3 sequence: CASSFGASGGETQYF. The CDR3, as DNA: TGTGCCAGCAGTTTTGGGGCTAGCGGGGGAGAGACCCAGTACTTC.

The chain is built from TRBV5-5 and TRBJ2-7; 8 bases align to TRBD1. CDR3 length: 18 residues. Germline CDR1 SGHKS, CDR2 YYEKEE (reference sequence). V lost 1 base to trimming and J lost 3 bases; unmatched junction nucleotides: 15. The DNA of the CDR3 is TGTGCCAGCAGCTTGTTGTCAGACAGGGGCCTTTGGGACTACGAGCAGTACTTC. Translated: CASSLLSDRGLWDYEQYF.

About this clonotype itself: Just one base apart from a much larger clone, this may be a read error. The chain uses TRBV14 and TRBJ2-7, with a weak D call TRBD2 (5 bases). CDR3 length equals 13 residues. Per germline, CDR1 SGHDN and CDR2 FVKESK. The CDR3 nucleotides are TGTGCCAGCAGCCAATCGTCCGACTACGAGCAGCACTTC. Its protein is CASSQSSDYEQHF. Looking up the rest from reference TRBV14 and TRBJ2-7 gives the full variable domain: EAGVTQFPSHSVIEKGQTVTLRCDPISGHDNLYWYRRVMGKEIKFLLHFVKESKQDESGMPNNRFLAERTGGTYSTLKVQPAELEDSGVYFCASSQSSDYEQHFGPGTRLTVT.

This clonotype occurred many times. This chain uses TRBV12-3 or TRBV12-4 with TRBJ1-5; the D gene is possibly TRBD1 (6 bases). The V gene lost 0 bases and the J gene lost 4 bases, with 10 bases spanning the gap. CDR3 length equals 15 residues. CDR3 sequence (DNA): TGTGCCAGCAGTTTAGCGGGGGCTGGGAATCAGCCCCAGCATTTT. This encodes CASSLAGAGNQPQHF.

This clonotype was recorded a few times. V is TRBV20-1 and J is TRBJ2-7; D is tentatively TRBD1 or TRBD2 (6 bases each). V gave up 6 bases and J gave up 7 bases, with 16 bases separating them. This CDR3 comprises 12 residues. Germline values: CDR1 DFQATT, CDR2 SNEGSKA (reference sequence). The CDR3 nucleotides read TGCAGTGCGGACACGGGGGCCCCAGAGCAGTACTTC. It encodes CSADTGAPEQYF.

This clonotype was counted ten times or more. The V and J genes are TRBV6-6 and TRBJ2-7; D might be TRBD2 (6 bases). Germline-derived CDR1 and CDR2 are MNHNY and SVGAGI (reference sequence). The CDR3 is made up of 11 amino acids. CDR3 coding DNA: TGTGCTGGGGGGAATACCTACGAGCAGTACTTC. Its protein product is CAGGNTYEQYF.

This clonotype has a count of ten or more. This sequence joins TRBV4-3 and TRBJ1-1; D call uncertain. V shed 4 bases and J shed 0 bases, with 9 bases lying between them. The CDR3 covers 14 residues. CDR1 is LGHNA and CDR2 is YSLEER in the germline V gene. This CDR3 is CASSRARVNTEAFF. DNA of the CDR3: TGCGCCAGCAGCCGAGCTAGGGTGAACACTGAAGCTTTCTTT.

The rearrangement links TRBV5-1 to TRBJ2-6; 9 positions agree with TRBD1. This CDR3 has 17 amino acids. The ends lost 1 base at V and 4 bases at J; junction bases unmatched: 6. Germline V gene data show CDR1 as SGHRS and CDR2 as YFSETQ. Here the CDR3 reads CASSLLGTGSGANVLTF. Here the CDR3 DNA reads TGCGCCAGCAGCTTGTTAGGGACAGGGTCCGGGGCCAACGTCCTGACTTTC.

This clonotype was seen ten or more times. This rearrangement joins TRBV12-3 or TRBV12-4 to TRBJ2-1, with 7 bases matching TRBD1. This CDR3 contains 16 residues. V trimming: 1 base; J trimming: 4 bases; junction bases outside the gene matches: 7. This chain's CDR3 is CASSLDPGTEYNEQFF. CDR3 coding DNA: TGTGCCAGCAGTTTAGACCCCGGGACAGAATACAATGAGCAGTTCTTC.

This clonotype was counted at least ten times. In DNA, the CDR3 is TGCGCCAGCAGCCAAAAGCGGGACAGGGTTTTTCGTGGCTACACCTTC. Its translation is CASSQKRDRVFRGYTF. The chain couples TRBV5-1 to TRBJ1-2; 9 nucleotides agree with TRBD1. The CDR3 loop spans 16 amino acids. Germline V gene sequence: CDR1 SGHRS, CDR2 YFSETQ. Unmatched junction bases numbered 14, after V lost 4 bases and J lost 7 bases.

This clonotype was picked up many times. The chain carries TRBV12-3 or TRBV12-4 and TRBJ2-7; 11 bases map to TRBD1. This CDR3 contains 12 residues. V dropped 6 bases and J dropped 7; count of bases not matched to a gene: 2. CDR3 in amino acids: CASRGTGGEQYF. For the CDR3, the DNA is TGTGCCAGCAGGGGGACAGGGGGAGAGCAGTACTTC.

Only a few counts were recorded for this clonotype. The V gene is TRBV4-1, the J gene TRBJ1-5, with D unresolved. Germline V lookup: CDR1 MGHRA, CDR2 YSYEKL. Trimming cost V 0 bases and J 1 base, with 4 bases left between them. The CDR3 loop spans 14 amino acids. The CDR3 nucleotides are TGCGCCAGCAGCCAAGATAAAAGCAATCAGCCCCAGCATTTT. Protein sequence: CASSQDKSNQPQHF.

In this sample, this clonotype turned up many times. The chain has TRBV20-1 and TRBJ2-3, with a possible D match to TRBD2 (5 bases). Trimming shortened V by 3 bases and J by 4 bases, and 14 bases separated the two germline ends. The CDR3 contains 14 residues. The germline V gene encodes CDR1 DFQATT and CDR2 SNEGSKA (reference sequence). CDR3 in amino acids: CSASLQEDPDTQYF. The CDR3 bases are TGCAGTGCTAGCCTTCAGGAGGATCCAGATACGCAGTATTTT.

This clonotype appeared many times. This rearrangement joins TRBV15 to TRBJ2-7, with 10 bases matching TRBD2. The CDR3 runs to 16 residues. Germline lookup yields CDR1 LNHNV and CDR2 YYDKDF (reference sequence). Trimming cost V 0 bases and J 0 bases; bases outside gene matches: 2. The CDR3 region is CATSRELAGSSYEQYF. In nucleotides, the CDR3 is TGTGCCACCAGCAGAGAACTAGCGGGGAGCTCCTACGAGCAGTACTTC. Complete variable domain (other parts from reference TRBV15 and TRBJ2-7): DAMVIQNPRYQVTQFGKPVTLSCSQTLNHNVMYWYQQKSSQAPKLLFHYYDKDFNNEADTPDNFQSRRPNTSFCFLDIRSPGLGDTAMYLCATSRELAGSSYEQYFGPGTRLTVT.

This clonotype was observed at least ten times. V is TRBV29-1 and J is TRBJ2-2; D is unclear. The germline V gene encodes CDR1 SQVTM and CDR2 ANQGSEA. The V gene lost 1 base and the J gene lost 1 base, with 16 bases spanning the gap. CDR3 length equals 17 residues. Here the CDR3 DNA reads TGCAGCGTTGAAGGAGTTCGGCGGCATTGGAACACCGGGGAGCTGTTTTTT. Translation: CSVEGVRRHWNTGELFF.

This clonotype was seen a few times. The V call is TRBV7-2, the J call TRBJ2-3, with 12 bases matching TRBD2. Germline V CDR1 and CDR2: SGHTA, FQGNSA. J was trimmed by 6 bases and V by 5 bases; bases with no gene match: 9. This CDR3 has 16 residues. CDR3 sequence: CASSPRRTSGADTQYF. CDR3 nucleotide sequence: TGTGCCAGCAGCCCTCGCCGGACTAGCGGGGCGGATACGCAGTATTTT.

This chain uses TRBV20-1 with TRBJ2-1; possible D gene TRBD1, 7 bases. The germline V and J ends were trimmed by 3 bases and 5 bases, with 23 bases remaining between them. The germline gives CDR1 DFQATT, CDR2 SNEGSKA (reference sequence). This CDR3 is 17 amino acids long. The CDR3 region is CSASAALRQGGNNEQFF. DNA for the CDR3: TGCAGTGCTAGTGCCGCCTTGAGACAGGGAGGTAACAATGAGCAGTTCTTC.